The 21 T cell receptor beta chains reported below all come from one sample, sequenced in a study of blood T cell repertoires in COVID-19 (dated by TCRdb to 2020 to 2022). Libraries were made using the immunoSEQ multiplex PCR assay. Imported from immuneACCESS, the table was reduced by TCRdb to in-frame sequences with V and J called. These copies leave out some clones; in studies compared against another copy, an unresolved V gene accounts for under half, and the cause of the remainder is not known. Here the sample has hundreds of thousands of clones; approximately 90% occur a single time. Clones ranked in the top ten supply roughly 2.2% of the sample. Sequencing input: peripheral blood. These receptors originate from a woman aged 45-65 years who had recovered from COVID-19.

The chain links TRBV27 to TRBJ1-2, with TRBD1 as a possible D gene (5 bases). The CDR3 is made up of 15 amino acids. Trimming stripped 6 bases from V and 4 bases from J, with 18 bases between. CDR1 is MNHEY, CDR2 SMNVEV, per germline (reference sequence). The chain's CDR3 is CASSPMGLQGYGYTF. The CDR3 DNA reads TGTGCCAGCAGCCCTATGGGGTTGCAGGGCTATGGCTACACCTTC.

The V gene is TRBV7-9, the J gene TRBJ2-1, with 7 bases fitting TRBD1. V was clipped by 4 bases and J by 6 bases; unmatched bases: 6. The CDR3 sequence is 14 residues long. Germline V CDR1 and CDR2: SEHNR, FQNEAQ (reference sequence). Here the CDR3 DNA reads TGTGCCAGCAGCTCAGACAGGGCGCGCAATGAGCAGTTCTTC. It specifies CASSSDRARNEQFF. Looking up the rest from reference TRBV7-9 and TRBJ2-1 gives the full variable domain: DTGVSQNPRHKITKRGQNVTFRCDPISEHNRLYWYRQTLGQGPEFLTYFQNEAQLEKSRLLSDRFSAERPKGSFSTLEIQRTEQGDSAMYLCASSSDRARNEQFFGPGTRLTVL.

The chain carries TRBV4-2 and TRBJ1-3, with 9 bases fitting TRBD1. The CDR3 covers 15 residues. Germline trimming cut 3 bases from V and 6 bases from J; bases unmatched to any gene: 6. Germline CDR1 LGHNA, CDR2 YNFKEQ. CDR3 protein: CASSQTGDRVNTIYF. CDR3 in DNA: TGTGCCAGCAGCCAGACCGGGGACAGGGTAAACACCATATATTTT.

The rearrangement uses TRBV9 and TRBJ2-1, with D perhaps TRBD2 (5 bases). Trimming took 3 bases from V and 0 from J, leaving 10 bases between them. CDR1 SGDLS and CDR2 YYNGEE come from the germline V gene. This CDR3 spans 15 amino acids. CDR3 bases: TGTGCCAGCAGCGGGACTGCAAGCTCCTACAATGAGCAGTTCTTC. This translates into CASSGTASSYNEQFF.

V is TRBV20-1 and J is TRBJ2-7; 9 positions match TRBD2. The CDR3 has 15 residues. CDR1 is DFQATT and CDR2 is SNEGSKA in the germline V gene (reference sequence). V shed 3 bases, J shed 1 base, and the junction held 7 bases outside the gene matches. DNA of the CDR3: TGCAGTGCTAGTTCAAGAGCGGGAGGTTCCTACGAGCAGTACTTC. Amino acids: CSASSRAGGSYEQYF.

The chain joins TRBV7-9 to TRBJ2-2; possible D gene TRBD1, 6 bases. CDR3 length equals 20 residues. The V end was cut by 7 bases, the J end by 3 bases, with 30 bases between. Germline CDR1 is SEHNR and CDR2 is FQNEAQ (reference sequence). The CDR3 protein is CASTLRPGVGGSYYTGELFF. As DNA, the CDR3 is TGTGCCAGCACCCTTAGGCCCGGGGTAGGGGGTTCTTATTACACCGGGGAGCTGTTTTTT.

J is TRBJ2-2 and V is TRBV6-5; no reliable D call. CDR1 is MNHEY, CDR2 SVGAGI, per germline. This CDR3 spans 13 amino acids. Trimming took off 8 bases at V and 0 bases at J, with 7 bases between the two ends. DNA for the CDR3: TGTGCCAGCCACGACACGAACACCGGGGAGCTGTTTTTT. Its protein is CASHDTNTGELFF.

This chain connects TRBV5-4 to TRBJ2-3; D is ambiguous. This CDR3 spans 12 amino acids. Looked up from germline, CDR1 is SGHNT and CDR2 is YYREEE (reference sequence). V lost 4 bases to trimming and J lost 3 bases, with 6 bases between them. The DNA of the CDR3 is TGTGCCAGCAGCCAGGATACAGATACGCAGTATTTT. Its protein product is CASSQDTDTQYF.

The chain has TRBV3-1 (or the pseudogene TRBV3-2) and TRBJ1-1; D may be TRBD1 (5 bases). Germline CDR1 and CDR2: LGHDT and YNNKEL (reference sequence). The CDR3 covers 13 residues. V lost 11 bases and J lost 3, with 16 bases in between. The CDR3 DNA is TGTGCCTGCAACAGAAGGGGCGACACTGAAGCTTTCTTT. It specifies CACNRRGDTEAFF.

The count of this clone is one. The chain links TRBV18 to TRBJ2-1; a weak D match, TRBD2 (5 bases). The germline CDR1 and CDR2 sequences are KGHSH and LQKENI. Trimming removed 0 bases at V and 0 bases at J, with 18 bases between. This CDR3 contains 19 residues. The CDR3 DNA reads TGTGCCAGCTCACCACCGGAACCTCAGCGGAGGCGCTCCTACAATGAGCAGTTCTTC. Its protein is CASSPPEPQRRRSYNEQFF. Using reference TRBV18 and TRBJ2-1 for the parts outside the CDR3, the full variable domain is NAGVMQNPRHLVRRRGQEARLRCSPMKGHSHVYWYRQLPEEGLKFMVYLQKENIIDESGMPKERFSAEFPKEGPSILRIQQVVRGDSAAYFCASSPPEPQRRRSYNEQFFGPGTRLTVL.

This clone was seen once. The chain recombines TRBV7-3 with TRBJ2-4, with a tentative D call TRBD2 (6 bases). V was shortened by 5 bases and J by 0 bases, with 14 bases between the two germline ends. CDR3 length: 16 amino acids. The germline V gene has CDR1 SGHTA and CDR2 FQGTGA. In nucleotides, the CDR3 is TGTGCCAGCAGCCCGGAGGGCGGGGTAGCCAAAAACATTCAGTACTTC. It specifies CASSPEGGVAKNIQYF.

The rearrangement joins TRBV5-4 to TRBJ2-7; the match to TRBD1 covers 10 bases. The germline V gene encodes CDR1 SGHNT and CDR2 YYREEE (reference sequence). Germline trimming cut 2 bases from V and 4 bases from J; bases unmatched to any gene: 12. The CDR3 runs to 17 residues. CDR3 nucleotide sequence: TGTGCCAGCAGCTTCTCTCCTGCGGGACAGGGGAAATACGAGCAGTACTTC. Translating gives CASSFSPAGQGKYEQYF.

The V and J genes are TRBV19 and TRBJ2-7; the match to TRBD1 covers 12 bases. Germline V gene data show CDR1 as LNHDA and CDR2 as SQIVND (reference sequence). The CDR3 extends over 15 amino acids. V gave up 6 bases and J gave up 5 bases; unmatched junction bases: 8. CDR3 residues: CASRLGQGALDEQYF. For the CDR3, the DNA is TGTGCCAGTAGATTGGGACAGGGGGCTCTTGACGAGCAGTACTTC. Full variable domain (remainder filled in from reference TRBV19 and TRBJ2-7): DGGITQSPKYLFRKEGQNVTLSCEQNLNHDAMYWYRQDPGQGLRLIYYSQIVNDFQKGDIAEGYSVSREKKESFPLTVTSAQKNPTAFYLCASRLGQGALDEQYFGPGTRLTVT.

This rearrangement joins TRBV7-6 to TRBJ2-7, with 7 bases identical to TRBD2. V shed 1 base, J shed 1 base, and the junction held 4 bases outside the gene matches. The V gene's germline CDR1 is SGHVS and CDR2 FNYEAQ. CDR3 length equals 15 residues. As DNA, the CDR3 is TGTGCCAGCAGCTTAGAGGGCGGGAGTTCCTACGAGCAGTACTTC. It encodes CASSLEGGSSYEQYF.

This clone has a handful of counts. The rearrangement uses TRBV7-2 and TRBJ1-4; TRBD1 matches at 8 bases. This CDR3 has 13 amino acids. Looked up from germline, CDR1 is SGHTA and CDR2 is FQGNSA. V shed 8 bases and J 7 bases; nucleotides not matched to a gene: 6. CDR3 residues: CASARTGIEKLFF. The CDR3 DNA reads TGTGCCAGCGCCAGGACAGGGATTGAAAAACTGTTTTTT.

The chain has TRBV7-8 and TRBJ1-6, with 8 bases identical to TRBD1. The J segment lost 6 bases and the V segment lost 5 bases, leaving 6 bases of the junction unmatched. Per germline, CDR1 SGHVS and CDR2 FQNEAQ. This CDR3 has 15 residues. The CDR3 is CASSVMTGVNSPLHF. The CDR3 DNA sequence: TGTGCCAGCAGCGTGATGACAGGGGTTAATTCACCCCTCCACTTT.

This clone showed up just once. The V and J genes are TRBV28 and TRBJ1-2; D is possibly TRBD1 (6 bases). The CDR3 is 15 amino acids. V was clipped by 4 bases and J by 5 bases, with 17 bases between them. CDR1 is MDHEN and CDR2 is SYDVKM in the germline V gene. CDR3 sequence: CASSSLRQVLYGYTF. The CDR3 DNA sequence: TGTGCCAGCAGTTCCCTCCGACAGGTTCTATATGGCTACACCTTC.

This clone was detected only once. V and J are TRBV30 and TRBJ1-1; D remains unclear. Trimming pared 0 bases from V and 1 base from J, leaving 6 bases between. Germline CDR1 and CDR2: GTSNPN and SVGIG (reference sequence). The length of the CDR3 is 13 residues. The CDR3 DNA sequence: TGTGCCTGGAGTGTCAACGGGAACACTGAAGCTTTCTTT. The encoded protein is CAWSVNGNTEAFF.

The chain carries TRBV27 and TRBJ2-4; the match to TRBD1 covers 9 bases. Losses at the gene ends were 5 bases for V and 8 bases for J; bases not matched to a gene: 13. This CDR3 is built from 16 residues. The germline gives CDR1 MNHEY, CDR2 SMNVEV (reference sequence). CDR3 protein: CASSPTSRDRVHIQYF. The DNA for the CDR3 is TGTGCCAGCAGTCCAACAAGTCGGGACAGGGTACACATTCAGTACTTC.

J is TRBJ2-4 and V is TRBV15, with TRBD1 as a possible D gene (6 bases). The germline V gene has CDR1 LNHNV and CDR2 YYDKDF (reference sequence). The CDR3 is 17 residues long. Trimming took 1 base from V and 0 from J, leaving 13 bases between them. CDR3 sequence: CATSRASTGLAKNIQYF. CDR3 coding DNA: TGTGCCACCAGCAGAGCCTCGACAGGTCTAGCCAAAAACATTCAGTACTTC.

V gene TRBV19 combines with J gene TRBJ2-1; 10 bases fit TRBD1. The CDR3 contains 16 residues. V gave up 3 bases and J gave up 1 base; unmatched junction bases: 3. The germline V gene encodes CDR1 LNHDA and CDR2 SQIVND (reference sequence). The CDR3 is CASSMEDRGSYNEQFF. CDR3 sequence (DNA): TGTGCCAGTAGTATGGAGGACAGGGGGTCCTACAATGAGCAGTTCTTC.